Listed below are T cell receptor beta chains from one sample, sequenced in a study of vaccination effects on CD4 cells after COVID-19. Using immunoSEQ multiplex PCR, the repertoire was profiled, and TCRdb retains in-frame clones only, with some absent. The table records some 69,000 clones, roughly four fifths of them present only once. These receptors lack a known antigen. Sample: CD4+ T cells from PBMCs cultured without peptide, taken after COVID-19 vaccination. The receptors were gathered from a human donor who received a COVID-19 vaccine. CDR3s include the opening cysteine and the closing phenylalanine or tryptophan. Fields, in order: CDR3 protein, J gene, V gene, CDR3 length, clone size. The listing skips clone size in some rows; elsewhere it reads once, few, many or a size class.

CDR3aa: CASSSQRGGTEAFF
j_gene: TRBJ1-1
v_gene: TRBV7-6
len: 14
abundance: -

CDR3aa: CASSATGMGTGELFF
j_gene: TRBJ2-2
v_gene: TRBV6-2/TRBV6-3
len: 15
abundance: few

CDR3aa: CASSLGLAGGQETQYF
j_gene: TRBJ2-5
v_gene: TRBV7-2
len: 16
abundance: once

CDR3aa: CASSRAGTPKMNTEAFF
j_gene: TRBJ1-1
v_gene: TRBV28
len: 17
abundance: -

CDR3aa: CASRFSGGEDTQYF
j_gene: TRBJ2-3
v_gene: TRBV4-2
len: 14
abundance: -

CDR3aa: CASSLTGLNEQFF
j_gene: TRBJ2-1
v_gene: TRBV7-3
len: 13
abundance: -

CDR3aa: CASSPPITGGHNEQFF
j_gene: TRBJ2-1
v_gene: TRBV18
len: 16
abundance: -

CDR3aa: CASSTGLANNEQFF
j_gene: TRBJ2-1
v_gene: TRBV19
len: 14
abundance: -

CDR3aa: CASSPMRGDYDGYTF
j_gene: TRBJ1-2
v_gene: TRBV18
len: 15
abundance: -

CDR3aa: CASSSGAGTGEDTQYF
j_gene: TRBJ2-3
v_gene: TRBV7-3
len: 16
abundance: -

CDR3aa: CASSPTRGWYNEQFF
j_gene: TRBJ2-1
v_gene: TRBV3-1/TRBV3-2
len: 15
abundance: -

CDR3aa: CASSQGIMYGYTF
j_gene: TRBJ1-2
v_gene: TRBV14
len: 13
abundance: -

CDR3aa: CASSVGWGGPDEQFF
j_gene: TRBJ2-1
v_gene: TRBV9
len: 15
abundance: few

CDR3aa: CASSYSLSNQPQHF
j_gene: TRBJ1-5
v_gene: TRBV6-5
len: 14
abundance: -

CDR3aa: CASSSPSSGERPGELFF
j_gene: TRBJ2-2
v_gene: TRBV9
len: 17
abundance: -

CDR3aa: CASSPRQLNQPQHF
j_gene: TRBJ1-5
v_gene: TRBV3-1/TRBV3-2
len: 14
abundance: once

CDR3aa: CASSFGTGGNGANVLTF
j_gene: TRBJ2-6
v_gene: TRBV27
len: 17
abundance: -

CDR3aa: CAFNGGQGTTEAFF
j_gene: TRBJ1-1
v_gene: TRBV30
len: 14
abundance: few

CDR3aa: CASRRDRRTGNTIYF
j_gene: TRBJ1-3
v_gene: TRBV2
len: 15
abundance: -

CDR3aa: CASSELRGGSGNTIYF
j_gene: TRBJ1-3
v_gene: TRBV2
len: 16
abundance: -

CDR3aa: CASSLWSGSTTGELFF
j_gene: TRBJ2-2
v_gene: TRBV5-1
len: 16
abundance: -

CDR3aa: CASSQTGGNQPQHF
j_gene: TRBJ1-5
v_gene: TRBV7-9
len: 14
abundance: few

CDR3aa: CASSPYDSSVLGTGELFF
j_gene: TRBJ2-2
v_gene: TRBV6-2/TRBV6-3
len: 18
abundance: -

CDR3aa: CATSGQGASDTQYF
j_gene: TRBJ2-3
v_gene: TRBV24-1
len: 14
abundance: -

CDR3aa: CASSRQTGAPSTDTQYF
j_gene: TRBJ2-3
v_gene: TRBV7-9
len: 17
abundance: -

CDR3aa: CASSFGQGTGANVLTF
j_gene: TRBJ2-6
v_gene: TRBV5-1
len: 16
abundance: -

CDR3aa: CASGTYRGRGTGELFF
j_gene: TRBJ2-2
v_gene: TRBV27
len: 16
abundance: -

CDR3aa: CASSQVGENGANVLTF
j_gene: TRBJ2-6
v_gene: TRBV4-2
len: 16
abundance: -

CDR3aa: CASSQDGPPRSNSNQPQHF
j_gene: TRBJ1-5
v_gene: TRBV4-1
len: 19
abundance: few

CDR3aa: CASTREGGRLLFF
j_gene: TRBJ2-1
v_gene: TRBV6-5
len: 13
abundance: once

CDR3aa: CASSLGQGLYATEAFF
j_gene: TRBJ1-1
v_gene: TRBV5-4
len: 16
abundance: -

CDR3aa: CATSRGQGEEKLFF
j_gene: TRBJ1-4
v_gene: TRBV15
len: 14
abundance: -

CDR3aa: CASSLGTDYGYTF
j_gene: TRBJ1-2
v_gene: TRBV7-2
len: 13
abundance: few

CDR3aa: CASSYRRTGLNSPLHF
j_gene: TRBJ1-6
v_gene: TRBV6-2/TRBV6-3
len: 16
abundance: -

CDR3aa: CASRPWWRSGANVLTF
j_gene: TRBJ2-6
v_gene: TRBV23-1
len: 16
abundance: once

CDR3aa: CASSRLTNYGYTF
j_gene: TRBJ1-2
v_gene: TRBV19
len: 13
abundance: once

CDR3aa: CASSPTAGTASNYGYTF
j_gene: TRBJ1-2
v_gene: TRBV18
len: 17
abundance: -

CDR3aa: CASSEGQLNTGELFF
j_gene: TRBJ2-2
v_gene: TRBV6-5
len: 15
abundance: -

CDR3aa: CSVVGGTSGDTGELFF
j_gene: TRBJ2-2
v_gene: TRBV29-1
len: 16
abundance: -

CDR3aa: CASSIKRGPNEKLFF
j_gene: TRBJ1-4
v_gene: TRBV19
len: 15
abundance: once

CDR3aa: CASSPRIRFQNNSPLHF
j_gene: TRBJ1-6
v_gene: TRBV6-6
len: 17
abundance: -

CDR3aa: CASSQVSQTQYF
j_gene: TRBJ2-5
v_gene: TRBV14
len: 12
abundance: -

CDR3aa: CSVDKFQETQYF
j_gene: TRBJ2-5
v_gene: TRBV29-1
len: 12
abundance: -

CDR3aa: CASSLVGTPNTGELFF
j_gene: TRBJ2-2
v_gene: TRBV7-2
len: 16
abundance: -

CDR3aa: CASSPRGQSNTGELFF
j_gene: TRBJ2-2
v_gene: TRBV9
len: 16
abundance: -